The 11 T cell receptor beta chains below all came from one sample that was sequenced in a study of T cell repertoires in cytomegalovirus infection. From the reads, TCRdb called clonotypes with MiXCR, one entry per CDR3 protein. The repertoire consists of about 450,000 distinct CDR3 sequences, with 31% occurring once and the leading ten covering roughly 15%. The sequenced material came from PBMCs. The receptors originated from a human donor in good health (CMV status not recorded). Some clones in this sample may be carry-over from other donors' samples.

V usage is TRBV11-2 and J usage is TRBJ2-1; 12 bases line up with TRBD2. The V segment lost 1 base and the J segment 9 bases; nucleotides outside the gene matches: 4. Germline CDR1 is SGHAT and CDR2 is FQNNGV. The CDR3 sequence is 15 residues long. CDR3 sequence: CASSLVTSGGREQFF. The CDR3 DNA sequence: TGTGCCAGCAGCTTAGTGACTAGCGGGGGCCGTGAGCAGTTCTTC.

This clonotype has at least ten counts. This chain links TRBV11-3 with TRBJ1-1; TRBD1 is a possible D gene (6 bases). The CDR3 runs to 13 residues. Germline V gene lookup returns CDR1 SGHNT and CDR2 YENEEA. The V gene lost 5 bases and the J gene lost 0 bases, with 7 bases spanning the gap. DNA for the CDR3: TGTGCCAGCAGCAGGGACATGAACACTGAAGCTTTCTTT. It translates to CASSRDMNTEAFF.

Worth noting for this clonotype: The DNA is left out, because the CDR3 cannot be placed on it with certainty; the CDR3 is given as TCRdb lists it. This chain joins TRBV7-5 and TRBJ2-2; the table's D gene call, TRBD2, was not cross checked with the DNA. TRBV7-5 is given as a pseudogene. Ends included, the CDR3 has 23 residues. This chain's CDR3 is CISVPEALNGLAGADGYAGELFF.

This clonotype is medium-sized by share. This rearrangement joins TRBV6-2 or TRBV6-3 to TRBJ1-1; D is undetermined. CDR1 MNHEY and CDR2 SVGEGT come from the germline V gene. Trimming removed 6 bases at V and 4 bases at J, with 6 bases between. The CDR3 runs 11 residues. The CDR3 bases are TGTGCCAGCAGGGGTGGCACTGAAGCTTTCTTT. This codes for CASRGGTEAFF.

The rearrangement uses TRBV5-1 and TRBJ2-1, with 12 bases aligning to TRBD2. From germline, CDR1 is SGHRS and CDR2 YFSETQ. After removal of 6 bases from V and 7 bases from J, the junction contained 5 bases not matched to a gene. The CDR3 spans 14 residues. The DNA of the CDR3 is TGCGCCAGCACCCCTAGCGGGGGGGGGAATGAGCAGTTCTTC. Amino acid sequence: CASTPSGGGNEQFF.

This clonotype occurred a few times. The genes are TRBV29-1 and TRBJ1-2, with 10 bases matching TRBD1. The length of the CDR3 is 15 residues. V gave up 7 bases and J gave up 0 bases; unmatched junction bases: 8. Germline V gene sequence: CDR1 SQVTM, CDR2 ANQGSEA. The CDR3 coding sequence is TGCAGCGCCCTAGGGACAGGGGAAGCTAACTATGGCTACACCTTC. This translates into CSALGTGEANYGYTF.

This clonotype turned up a few times. The rearrangement uses TRBV3-1 and TRBJ1-6; no definite D call. Germline V gene data show CDR1 as LGHDT and CDR2 as YNNKEL (reference sequence). V lost 4 bases, J lost 7 bases, and 14 bases lay in between. The CDR3 consists of 15 residues. The CDR3 DNA is TGTGCCAGCAGCCGGGAGGAGCTTGCGAATTCACCCCTCCACTTT. Protein sequence: CASSREELANSPLHF. Filled out from reference TRBV3-1 and TRBJ1-6, the complete variable domain reads DTAVSQTPKYLVTQMGNDKSIKCEQNLGHDTMYWYKQDSKKFLKIMFSYNNKELIINETVPNRFSPKSPDKAHLNLHINSLELGDSAVYFCASSREELANSPLHFGNGTRLTVT.

This clonotype was counted ten times or more. The gene calls are TRBV7-8 and TRBJ1-6; D is uncertain. Germline V CDR1 and CDR2: SGHVS, FQNEAQ. The length of the CDR3 is 15 residues. V lost 1 base to trimming and J lost 7 bases, with 11 bases between them. The CDR3: CASSLDPGNNSPLHF. The CDR3 DNA sequence: TGTGCCAGCAGCTTAGATCCCGGAAACAATTCACCCCTCCACTTT. The whole variable domain, filled in from reference TRBV7-8 and TRBJ1-6, reads GAGVSQSPRYKVAKRGQDVALRCDPISGHVSLFWYQQALGQGPEFLTYFQNEAQLDKSGLPSDRFFAERPEGSVSTLKIQRTQQEDSAVYLCASSLDPGNNSPLHFGNGTRLTVT.

Worth noting for this clonotype: This sequence may be a read error, since a much larger clone differs from it by one base. This chain connects TRBV7-9 to TRBJ2-7; a possible D gene is TRBD2 (5 bases). CDR3 length: 15 amino acids. Germline V lookup: CDR1 SEHNR, CDR2 FQNEAQ (reference sequence). Trimming took off 1 base at V and 3 bases at J, with 13 bases between the two ends. The CDR3 coding sequence is TGTGCCAGCAGCTTAGAAGCGGCCCCCAACTACGAGCAGTACTTC. Translating gives CASSLEAAPNYEQYF.

The chain carries TRBV5-5 and TRBJ2-5, with D possibly being TRBD2 (5 bases). Germline loops: CDR1 SGHKS, CDR2 YYEKEE (reference sequence). The CDR3 is made up of 13 amino acids. V was shortened by 1 base and J by 10 bases, with 14 bases between the two germline ends. The chain's CDR3 is CASSLRTTGDQYF. The DNA for the CDR3 is TGTGCCAGCAGCTTGCGCACCACCGGGGACCAGTACTTC.

This clonotype has only a few counts. V gene TRBV19 combines with J gene TRBJ2-4, with TRBD1 matching 8 bases. CDR1 is LNHDA and CDR2 is SQIVND in the germline V gene (reference sequence). The J segment lost 2 bases and the V segment lost 1 base, leaving 7 bases of the junction unmatched. The CDR3 loop spans 17 amino acids. The CDR3 nucleotides are TGTGCCAGTAGTATAGGGGGACAGGCCCTCTCCAAAAACATTCAGTACTTC. This encodes CASSIGGQALSKNIQYF.